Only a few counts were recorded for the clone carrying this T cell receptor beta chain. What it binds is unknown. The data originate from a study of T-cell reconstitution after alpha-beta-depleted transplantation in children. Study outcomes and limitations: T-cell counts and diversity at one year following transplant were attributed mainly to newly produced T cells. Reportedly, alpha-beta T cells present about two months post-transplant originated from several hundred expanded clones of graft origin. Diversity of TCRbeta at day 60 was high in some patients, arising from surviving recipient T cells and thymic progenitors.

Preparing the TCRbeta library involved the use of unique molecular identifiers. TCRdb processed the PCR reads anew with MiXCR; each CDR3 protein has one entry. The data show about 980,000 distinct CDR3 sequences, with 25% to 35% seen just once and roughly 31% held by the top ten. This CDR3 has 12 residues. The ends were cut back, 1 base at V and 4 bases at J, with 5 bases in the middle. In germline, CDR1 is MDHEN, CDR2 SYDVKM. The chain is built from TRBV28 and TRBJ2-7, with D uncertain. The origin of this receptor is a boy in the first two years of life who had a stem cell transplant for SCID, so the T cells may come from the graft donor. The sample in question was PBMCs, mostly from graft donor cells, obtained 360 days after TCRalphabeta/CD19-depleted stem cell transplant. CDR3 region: CASSLFRYEQYF. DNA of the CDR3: TGTGCCAGCAGTTTATTTAGGTACGAGCAGTACTTC.